Described below is a single T cell receptor (beta chain) sequence and its context. Those enrolled in Seattle joined during active infection and were followed longitudinally afterward. The data originate from a study of blood T cell repertoires in COVID-19. Study summary: PBMCs, B-cell-depleted T cells, or T cells provided the cDNA or gDNA that made up the material.

The CDR3 length is 13 residues. V lost 7 bases to trimming and J lost 6 bases; unmatched junction nucleotides: 6. From germline, CDR1 is ENHRY and CDR2 SYGVKD. As processed by the authors: Counts of nucleated cells, estimated from reference gene primer amplification, were obtained. Repertoires were generated with immunoSEQ multiplex PCR, while TCRdb's copy carries only in-frame clones and drops some. That table furnishes V, J and clone size, whereas the DNA furnished D and trimming. The repertoire holds tens of thousands of clones, with roughly 70% as singletons. The sample was peripheral blood. The chain has TRBV10-3 and TRBJ1-2; 9 bases match TRBD1. The sequence derives from a man between 65 and 85 years old with COVID-19, enrolled during active disease. The CDR3 sequence: CAITKDRGDGYTF. In DNA, the CDR3 is TGTGCCATCACTAAAGACAGGGGGGATGGCTACACCTTC.